This TCR beta chain emerged from a study of response to subunit inactivated influenza vaccine. Note on this clonotype: Its antigen is not known.

Findings and caveats of the study: Each seasonal flu vaccination may recruit only limited new T cells, authors suggested.

TCRdb re-derived calls from the RT-PCR reads in MiXCR, one entry per CDR3 protein. The sample lists some 160,000 distinct CDR3 sequences; 9.5% to 13% were seen once. Germline V CDR1 and CDR2: DFQATT, SNEGSKA (reference sequence). This CDR3 has 12 amino acids. Trimming shortened V by 3 bases and J by 2 bases, and 7 bases separated the two germline ends. The V call is TRBV20-1, the J call TRBJ1-1; D unresolved. The clonotype comes from a man between 50 and 59 years old who received an inactivated influenza vaccine. The source was non-naive T cells sorted from PBMCs, collected roughly 46 days after vaccination. CDR3 in amino acids: CSASLGNTEAFF. CDR3 DNA: TGCAGTGCTAGTTTAGGTAACACTGAAGCTTTCTTT.